The entry that follows covers one T cell receptor (beta chain) sequence. The antigen remains unidentified. The data were taken from a study of response to subunit inactivated influenza vaccine. This CDR3 has 13 amino acids. Germline loops: CDR1 MNHNS, CDR2 SASEGT. V lost 10 bases and J lost 4; bases outside the gene matches: 7. General observations from the study: Each seasonal influenza vaccination recruits few new T cells, the authors suggested.

Using its own MiXCR run on the RT-PCR reads, TCRdb lists one record per CDR3 protein. This sample has a few hundred thousand distinct CDR3 sequences, with roughly 9.8% found just once. This receptor was obtained from a man in his fifties who received an inactivated influenza vaccine. Sequences were derived from PBMCs from blood, sampled 35 to 45 days after vaccination. The J gene is TRBJ2-3, the V gene TRBV6-1, with 8 bases identical to TRBD1. For the CDR3, the DNA is TGTGCCACCCGGACAGGGTCGGCAGATACGCAGTATTTT. It yields the protein CATRTGSADTQYF.